The present T cell receptor beta chain was sequenced within a study of metastatic and nonmetastatic thyroid tumors. In the study overall: From malignant and benign thyroid patients, repertoires in blood and in tumor or nodule tissue were compared.

Nobody among the patients had been given any treatment before thyroid surgery. This CDR3 has 14 amino acids. Per germline, CDR1 GTSNPN and CDR2 SVGIG (reference sequence). V was trimmed by 0 bases and J by 2 bases, leaving 8 bases between them. This clone was seen at least ten times. Through MiXCR, TCRdb re-clonotyped the PCR reads. Of roughly 19,000 clones detected, roughly 23% appear once; the ten largest clones hold 10%. This rearrangement joins TRBV30 to TRBJ1-3, with a weak D call TRBD1 (6 bases). Material: tumor tissue. This TCR came from a male donor with papillary thyroid cancer or a benign thyroid nodule (not recorded which). Some clones in this sample may be carry-over from other donors' samples. The CDR3 reads CAWSVWDTGNTIYF. DNA of the CDR3: TGTGCCTGGAGTGTATGGGACACTGGAAACACCATATATTTT.